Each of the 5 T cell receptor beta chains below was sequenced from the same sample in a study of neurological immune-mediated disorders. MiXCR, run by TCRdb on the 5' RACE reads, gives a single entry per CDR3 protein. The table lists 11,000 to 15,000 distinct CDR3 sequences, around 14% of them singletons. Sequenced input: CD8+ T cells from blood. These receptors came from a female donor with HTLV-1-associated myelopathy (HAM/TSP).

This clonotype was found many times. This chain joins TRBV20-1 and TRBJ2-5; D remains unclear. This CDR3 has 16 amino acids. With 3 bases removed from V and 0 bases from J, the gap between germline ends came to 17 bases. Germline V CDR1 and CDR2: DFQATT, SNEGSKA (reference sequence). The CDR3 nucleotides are TGCAGTGCTAGTGCCCCCTCCTCGCGGTACCAAGAGACCCAGTACTTC. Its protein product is CSASAPSSRYQETQYF.

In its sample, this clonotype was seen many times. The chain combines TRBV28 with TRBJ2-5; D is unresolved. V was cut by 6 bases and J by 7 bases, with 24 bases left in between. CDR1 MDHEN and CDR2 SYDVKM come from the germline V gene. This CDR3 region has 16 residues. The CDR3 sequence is CASSPIPRMGPGTQYF. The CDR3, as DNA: TGTGCCAGCAGCCCTATCCCCCGGATGGGCCCAGGGACCCAGTACTTC.

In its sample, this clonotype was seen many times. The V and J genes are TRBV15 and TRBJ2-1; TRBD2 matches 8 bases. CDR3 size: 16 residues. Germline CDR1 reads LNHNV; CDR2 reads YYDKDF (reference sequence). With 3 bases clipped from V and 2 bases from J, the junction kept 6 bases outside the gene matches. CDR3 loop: CATSSRSGGTYNEQFF. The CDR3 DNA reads TGTGCCACCAGCAGCCGAAGCGGGGGAACCTACAATGAGCAGTTCTTC.

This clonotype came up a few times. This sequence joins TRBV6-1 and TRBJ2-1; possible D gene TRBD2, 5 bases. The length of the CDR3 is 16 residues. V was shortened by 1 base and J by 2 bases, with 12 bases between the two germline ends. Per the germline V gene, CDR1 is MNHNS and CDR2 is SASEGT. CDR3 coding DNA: TGTGCCAGCAGTGAAGAGGCAGCGGTGCCCTACAATGAGCAGTTCTTC. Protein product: CASSEEAAVPYNEQFF.

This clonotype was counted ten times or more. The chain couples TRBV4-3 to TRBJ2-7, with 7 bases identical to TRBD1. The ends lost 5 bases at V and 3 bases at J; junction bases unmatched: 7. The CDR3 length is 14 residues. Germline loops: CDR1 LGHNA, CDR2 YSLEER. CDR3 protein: CASSARGDSYEQYF. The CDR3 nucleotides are TGCGCCAGCAGCGCCCGAGGGGACAGCTACGAGCAGTACTTC.